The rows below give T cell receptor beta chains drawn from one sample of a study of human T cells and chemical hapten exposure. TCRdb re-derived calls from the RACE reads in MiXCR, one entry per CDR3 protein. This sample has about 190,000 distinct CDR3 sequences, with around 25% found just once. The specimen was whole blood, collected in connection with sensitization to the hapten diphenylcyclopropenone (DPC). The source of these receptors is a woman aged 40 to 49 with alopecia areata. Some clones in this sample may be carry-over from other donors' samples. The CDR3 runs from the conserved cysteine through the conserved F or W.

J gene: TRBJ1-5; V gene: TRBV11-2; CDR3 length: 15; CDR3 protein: CASSLGAGSRQPQHF
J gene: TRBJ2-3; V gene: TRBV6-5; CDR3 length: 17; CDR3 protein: CASSYSYKGPSTDTQYF
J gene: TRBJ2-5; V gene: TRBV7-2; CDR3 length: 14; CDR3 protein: CASSLGGRRETQYF
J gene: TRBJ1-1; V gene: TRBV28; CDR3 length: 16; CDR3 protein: CASRPPIYRGGTEAFF
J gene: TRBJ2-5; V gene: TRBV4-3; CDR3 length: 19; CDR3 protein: CASSQDLADRGPLKETQYF
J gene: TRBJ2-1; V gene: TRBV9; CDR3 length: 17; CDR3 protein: CASSVAWERGPKLEQFF
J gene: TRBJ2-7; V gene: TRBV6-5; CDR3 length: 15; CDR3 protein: CASSYASGTFYEQYF
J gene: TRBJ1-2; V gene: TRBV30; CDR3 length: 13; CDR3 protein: CAWSVRAPDGYTF
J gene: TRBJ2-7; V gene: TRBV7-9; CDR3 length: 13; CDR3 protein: CASSLRQAHEQYF
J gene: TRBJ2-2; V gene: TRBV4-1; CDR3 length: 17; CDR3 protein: CASSQGGQGAITGELFF
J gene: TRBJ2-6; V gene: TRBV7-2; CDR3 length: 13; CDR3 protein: CAKTNSGANVLTF
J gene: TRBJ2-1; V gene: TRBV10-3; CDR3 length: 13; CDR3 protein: CAILAGGYNEQFF
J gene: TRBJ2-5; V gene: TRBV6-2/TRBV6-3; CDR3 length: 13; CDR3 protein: CAGQRQGGETQYF
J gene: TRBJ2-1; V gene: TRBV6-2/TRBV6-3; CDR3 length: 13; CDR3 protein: CASSYLAGDEQFF
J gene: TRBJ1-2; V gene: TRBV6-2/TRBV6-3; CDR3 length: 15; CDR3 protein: CASIETVGTPDGYTF
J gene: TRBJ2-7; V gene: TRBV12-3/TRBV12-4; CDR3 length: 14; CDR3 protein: CASSSGPGRGEQYF
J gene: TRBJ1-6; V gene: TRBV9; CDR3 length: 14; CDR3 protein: CASSVGEEYSPLHF
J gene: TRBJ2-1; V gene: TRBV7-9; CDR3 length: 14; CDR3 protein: CASSFRLGVNEQFF
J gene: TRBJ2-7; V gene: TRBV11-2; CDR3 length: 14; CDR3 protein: CASSRGRTNYEQYF
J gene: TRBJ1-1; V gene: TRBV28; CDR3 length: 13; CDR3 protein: CASKEGRWTEAFF
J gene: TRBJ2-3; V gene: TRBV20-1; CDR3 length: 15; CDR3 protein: CSASISSGRADTQYF
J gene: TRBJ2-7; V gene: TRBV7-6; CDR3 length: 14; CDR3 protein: CASSLQAEFYEQYF
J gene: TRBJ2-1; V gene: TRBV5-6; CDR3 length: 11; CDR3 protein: CASSLGGLEFF
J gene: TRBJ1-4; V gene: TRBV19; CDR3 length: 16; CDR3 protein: CASSPMRSGTNEKLFF
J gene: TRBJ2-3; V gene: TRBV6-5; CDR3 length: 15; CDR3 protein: CASSYGGKWGDTQYF
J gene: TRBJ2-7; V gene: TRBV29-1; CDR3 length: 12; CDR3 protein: CSVDTGGDEQYF
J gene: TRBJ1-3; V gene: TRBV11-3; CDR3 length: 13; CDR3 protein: CASSQGDGNTIYF
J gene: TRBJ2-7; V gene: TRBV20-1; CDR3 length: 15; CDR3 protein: CSARLGLAGSYEQYF
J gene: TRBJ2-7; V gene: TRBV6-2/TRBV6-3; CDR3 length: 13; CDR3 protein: CASSSAARGEQYF
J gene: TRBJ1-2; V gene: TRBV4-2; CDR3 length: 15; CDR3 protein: CASSQVRGGGYGYTF
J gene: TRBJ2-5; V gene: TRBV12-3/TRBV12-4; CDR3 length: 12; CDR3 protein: CASSLTQQTQYF
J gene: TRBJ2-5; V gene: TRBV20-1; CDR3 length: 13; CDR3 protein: CSGLRTTPETQYF
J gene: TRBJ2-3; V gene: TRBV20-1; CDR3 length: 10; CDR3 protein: CSAKADTQYF
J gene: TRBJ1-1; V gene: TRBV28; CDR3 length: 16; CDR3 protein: CASSSPIGLEGFGAFF
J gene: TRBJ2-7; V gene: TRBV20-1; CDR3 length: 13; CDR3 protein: CSAGGTGGYEQYF
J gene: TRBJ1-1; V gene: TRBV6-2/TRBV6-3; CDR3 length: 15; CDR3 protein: CASSPRGGLPPEAFF
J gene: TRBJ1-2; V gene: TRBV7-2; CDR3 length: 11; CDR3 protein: CASSSTQAYTF
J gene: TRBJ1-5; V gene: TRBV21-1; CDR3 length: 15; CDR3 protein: CASSKVHYSNQPQHF
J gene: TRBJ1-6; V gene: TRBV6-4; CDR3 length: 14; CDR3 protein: CASSEDTYNSPLHF
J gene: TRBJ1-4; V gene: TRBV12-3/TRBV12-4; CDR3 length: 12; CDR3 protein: CASSLGSEKLFF